These 14 T cell receptor beta chains originate from one sample sequenced in a study of T cell repertoires and leukemia-associated antigens (dated by TCRdb to the late 2010s). The library relied on 5' RACE. TCRdb lists the instrument as Illumina MiSeq. The raw public data were reprocessed by TCRdb itself: fastp quality trimming at Q25, MiXCR clonotype calling, in-frame beta chains only. All rows with the same CDR3 protein become a single entry with the most common DNA and genes. In this sample the table shows roughly 12,000 distinct CDR3 sequences, 35% to 45% of which occur a single time. The leading ten clones occupy 30% to 40% of the sample. These TCRs' antigens remain unknown. The sequencing sample was made of CD3+ T cells sorted from blood and cultured. These receptor sequences come from a female donor in good health.

The sample holds a few counts of this clonotype. The rearrangement links TRBV28 to TRBJ2-7; the D gene could be TRBD1 or TRBD2 (5 bases each). The CDR3 totals 14 residues. Trimming took 5 bases from V and 6 from J, leaving 17 bases between them. The germline gives CDR1 MDHEN, CDR2 SYDVKM. The CDR3 nucleotides are TGTGCCAGCAGTCCATGGGGCGAGGGCTTCGAGCAGTACTTC. It encodes CASSPWGEGFEQYF.

This clonotype is large in the sample. The rearrangement links TRBV5-1 to TRBJ2-7, with D perhaps TRBD1 (6 bases). V was cut by 4 bases and J by 12 bases, with 17 bases left in between. The CDR3 length is 12 residues. Germline V gives CDR1 SGHRS, CDR2 YFSETQ. CDR3 nucleotides: TGCGCCAGCAGCCCCGACAGGCGTGATCCGTACTTC. This sequence encodes CASSPDRRDPYF. The complete variable domain, with remaining parts taken from reference TRBV5-1 and TRBJ2-7, reads KAGVTQTPRYLIKTRGQQVTLSCSPISGHRSVSWYQQTPGQGLQFLFEYFSETQRNKGNFPGRFSGRQFSNSRSEMNVSTLELGDSALYLCASSPDRRDPYFGPGTRLTVT.

With regard to this clonotype: A junction boundary mismatches the germline segment, possibly from a read error. V and J are TRBV7-9 and TRBJ2-3, with a possible D match to TRBD1 (7 bases). The length of the CDR3 is 16 residues. Germline V CDR1 and CDR2: SEHNR, FQNEAQ (reference sequence). The CDR3 bases are TGTGCCAGCAGTTTAGAAGTTCTCGGAGGGACAGATGCGCAGTATTTT. This gives the protein CASSLEVLGGTDAQYF.

The rearrangement joins TRBV5-1 to TRBJ2-1; D unclear. V shed 0 bases and J shed 4 bases, with 11 bases lying between them. There are 15 residues in the CDR3. Looked up from germline, CDR1 is SGHRS and CDR2 is YFSETQ. The CDR3 protein is CASSLVVGIYNEQFF. The CDR3 DNA reads TGCGCCAGCAGCTTGGTTGTAGGGATATACAATGAGCAGTTCTTC.

Comments on this clonotype: This likely comes from a read error, as the CDR3 has no conserved phenylalanine or tryptophan at its end. The chain joins TRBV29-1 to TRBJ1-1; TRBD1 might be the D (5 bases). The CDR3 is 15 amino acids. The germline V gene encodes CDR1 SQVTM and CDR2 ANQGSEA. Between the trimmed V and J ends, which lost 6 bases and 2 bases, there was a span of 19 bases. CDR3 in DNA: TGCAGCGTGAATAGTGGGGGTCGGGGCAACACTGAAGCTTTCCTT. It encodes CSVNSGGRGNTEAFL.

The chain combines TRBV7-6 with TRBJ2-2; D is unresolved. The germline V gene has CDR1 SGHVS and CDR2 FNYEAQ. The germline V and J ends were trimmed by 7 bases and 3 bases, with 12 bases remaining between them. The CDR3 consists of 14 residues. CDR3 loop: CASNLMGYTGELFF. CDR3 nucleotide sequence: TGTGCCAGCAACTTGATGGGTTACACCGGGGAGCTGTTTTTT.

This clonotype was recorded a few times. The V gene is TRBV5-4, the J gene TRBJ2-2, with 8 bases identical to TRBD1. V lost 4 bases and J lost 0; bases outside the gene matches: 5. CDR3 length: 16 amino acids. From germline, CDR1 is SGHNT and CDR2 YYREEE (reference sequence). This CDR3 is CASSPQGASNTGELFF. The DNA for the CDR3 is TGTGCCAGCAGCCCCCAGGGGGCGTCGAACACCGGGGAGCTGTTTTTT.

The chain recombines TRBV4-3 with TRBJ2-7, with TRBD1 matching over 8 bases. The CDR3 extends over 16 amino acids. Germline CDR1 is LGHNA and CDR2 is YSLEER. The V segment lost 0 bases and the J segment 3 bases; nucleotides outside the gene matches: 7. In DNA form, the CDR3 reads TGCGCCAGCAGCCAAGAATGGGCAGGGGGCTTCTACGAGCAGTACTTC. It specifies CASSQEWAGGFYEQYF.

In this sample, this clonotype turned up many times. The chain employs TRBV2 and TRBJ2-1; 10 nucleotides align to TRBD2. Losses at the gene ends were 7 bases for V and 3 bases for J; bases not matched to a gene: 3. Germline V gene sequence: CDR1 SNHLY, CDR2 FYNNEI. There are 14 residues in the CDR3. CDR3 loop: CASTLAGRYNEQFF. Here the CDR3 DNA reads TGTGCCAGCACACTAGCGGGACGCTACAATGAGCAGTTCTTC.

This clonotype was recorded a few times. In DNA, the CDR3 is TGCAGTGCGGGGGACAGGACAAAAACATACGAGCAGTACTTC. Translated: CSAGDRTKTYEQYF. This rearrangement joins TRBV20-1 to TRBJ2-7, with 8 bases lining up with TRBD1. The CDR3 has 14 residues. J was trimmed by 4 bases and V by 6 bases; bases with no gene match: 11. Germline V gene data show CDR1 as DFQATT and CDR2 as SNEGSKA (reference sequence).

J is TRBJ1-1 and V is TRBV10-3; D is perhaps TRBD1 (5 bases). This CDR3 region has 15 residues. Looked up from germline, CDR1 is ENHRY and CDR2 is SYGVKD. V lost 6 bases to trimming and J lost 1 base, with 15 bases between them. CDR3 in DNA: TGTGCCATCAGCCCATCCAGGGATCGGAACACTGAAGCTTTCTTT. Amino acid sequence: CAISPSRDRNTEAFF.

Concerning this clonotype: One end of the junction fails to match germline, which may point to a read error. This chain joins TRBV4-1 and TRBJ1-2, with 7 bases that match TRBD1. Germline V gene data show CDR1 as MGHRA and CDR2 as YSYEKL. The CDR3 is 16 residues long. The CDR3 protein is CASGQALGTARGGYTF. The DNA of the CDR3 is TGCGCCAGCGGCCAAGCACTTGGGACAGCGAGAGGTGGCTACACCTTC.

The chain carries TRBV6-4 and TRBJ2-1; 8 nucleotides agree with TRBD1. Germline CDR1 reads MRHNA; CDR2 reads SNTAGT. The CDR3 length is 14 residues. Trimming removed 3 bases from V and 8 bases from J; junction bases left unmatched: 6. The CDR3 sequence is CASSEGQAGDEQFF. CDR3 in DNA: TGTGCCAGCAGTGAGGGACAGGCTGGGGATGAGCAGTTCTTC.

This clonotype was seen repeatedly, ten times or more. CDR3 region: CASSLRPDTQYF. For the CDR3, the DNA is TGCGCCAGCAGCTTACGTCCAGATACGCAGTATTTT. The chain couples TRBV5-1 to TRBJ2-3; D unresolved. The CDR3 is 12 amino acids. CDR1 is SGHRS, CDR2 YFSETQ, per germline. V lost 2 bases, J lost 4 bases, and 5 bases lay in between.